The clone carrying this T cell receptor (beta chain) has only a few counts. The CDR3 has 17 amino acids. Germline CDR1 SQVTM, CDR2 ANQGSEA. The V and J ends lost 6 bases and 0 bases, in that order; junction bases with no gene match: 7. Library construction for TCR beta used iRepertoire HTBI primers and Arm-PCR of CDR3 regions. TCRdb called the multiplex PCR reads again in MiXCR, with one record for every CDR3 protein. The sample yields 350,000 to 550,000 distinct CDR3 sequences, 15% seen once. As to time point: newly diagnosed GD, antithyroid drugs for less than 3 months. RNA from PBMCs was the source of the TCR library. The sample comes from a study of regulatory T cells in long-lasting Graves disease. This sample also belongs to another study, concerning T cells in Graves' hyperthyroidism and ophthalmopathy. Per that paper: HTBI primers were the set used in a first-round RT-PCR of the TCR CDR3. Blood also contained most expanded thyroid clonotypes above 0.001. Model output signaled ophthalmopathy a median about 6.3 months ahead of onset.

The specimen was peripheral blood mononuclear cells (PBMCs), collected at new diagnosis, from a patient treated with antithyroid drugs. The chain carries TRBV29-1 and TRBJ2-6; 11 bases map to TRBD1. The clonotype originates from a woman aged 25 to 45 with Graves disease. The CDR3 DNA reads TGCAGCGTCTTCCCGGGACAGGGGGTCTCTGGGGCCAACGTCCTGACTTTC. It specifies CSVFPGQGVSGANVLTF.